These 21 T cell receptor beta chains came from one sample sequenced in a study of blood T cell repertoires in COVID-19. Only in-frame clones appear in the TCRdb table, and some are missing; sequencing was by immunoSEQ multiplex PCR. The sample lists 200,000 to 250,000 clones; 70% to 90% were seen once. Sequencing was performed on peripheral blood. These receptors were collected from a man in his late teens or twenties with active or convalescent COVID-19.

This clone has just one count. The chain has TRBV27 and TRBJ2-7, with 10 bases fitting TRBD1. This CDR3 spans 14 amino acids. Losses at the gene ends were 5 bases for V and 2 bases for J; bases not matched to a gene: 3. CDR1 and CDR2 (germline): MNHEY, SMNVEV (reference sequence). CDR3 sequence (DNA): TGTGCCAGCAGTACCGGGACAGGGGCCTACGAGCAGTACTTC. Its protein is CASSTGTGAYEQYF.

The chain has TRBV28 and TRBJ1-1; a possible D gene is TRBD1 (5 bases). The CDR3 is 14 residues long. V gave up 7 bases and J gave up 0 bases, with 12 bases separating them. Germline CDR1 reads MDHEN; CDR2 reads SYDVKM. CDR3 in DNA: TGTGCCAGCACCGTAGGGGCCGTGAACACTGAAGCTTTCTTT. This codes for CASTVGAVNTEAFF.

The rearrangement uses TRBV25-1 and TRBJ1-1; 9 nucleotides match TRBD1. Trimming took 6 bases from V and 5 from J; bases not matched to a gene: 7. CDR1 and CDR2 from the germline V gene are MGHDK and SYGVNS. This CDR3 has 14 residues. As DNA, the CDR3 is TGTGCCAGCAGGAATACAGGGGGCGGAACTGAAGCTTTCTTT. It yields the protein CASRNTGGGTEAFF.

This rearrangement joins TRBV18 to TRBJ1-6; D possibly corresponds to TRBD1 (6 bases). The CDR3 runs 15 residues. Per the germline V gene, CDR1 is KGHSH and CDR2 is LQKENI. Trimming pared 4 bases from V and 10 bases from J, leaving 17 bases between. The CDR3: CASSRSPGAGSPLHF. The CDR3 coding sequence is TGTGCCAGCTCACGGAGCCCAGGGGCTGGATCACCCCTCCACTTT.

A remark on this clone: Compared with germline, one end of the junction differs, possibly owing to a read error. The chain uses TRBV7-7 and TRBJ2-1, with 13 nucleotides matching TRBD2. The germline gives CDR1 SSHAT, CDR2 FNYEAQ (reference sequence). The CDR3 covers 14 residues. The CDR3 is CASSRGLAGDEQFF. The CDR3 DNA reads TGTGCTAGCAGCAGAGGACTAGCGGGAGATGAGCAGTTCTTC.

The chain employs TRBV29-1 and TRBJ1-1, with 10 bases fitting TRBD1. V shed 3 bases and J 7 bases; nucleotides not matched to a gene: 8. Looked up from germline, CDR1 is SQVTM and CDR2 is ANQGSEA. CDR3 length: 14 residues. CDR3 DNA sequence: TGCAGCGTTGACCTAGAGGGACAGGGGTATGAAGCTTTCTTT. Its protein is CSVDLEGQGYEAFF.

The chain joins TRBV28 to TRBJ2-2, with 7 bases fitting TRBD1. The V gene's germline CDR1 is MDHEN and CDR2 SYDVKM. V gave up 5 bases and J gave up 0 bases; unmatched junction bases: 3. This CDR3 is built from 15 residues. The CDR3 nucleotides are TGTGCCAGCAGTCCCGGGACAGCGAACACCGGGGAGCTGTTTTTT. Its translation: CASSPGTANTGELFF. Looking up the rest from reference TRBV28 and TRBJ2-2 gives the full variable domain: DVKVTQSSRYLVKRTGEKVFLECVQDMDHENMFWYRQDPGLGLRLIYFSYDVKMKEKGDIPEGYSVSREKKERFSLILESASTNQTSMYLCASSPGTANTGELFFGEGSRLTVL.

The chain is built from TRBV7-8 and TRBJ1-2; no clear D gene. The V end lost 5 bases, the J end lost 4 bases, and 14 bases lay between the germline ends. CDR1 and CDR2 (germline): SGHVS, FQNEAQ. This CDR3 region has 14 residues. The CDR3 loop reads CASSRVGGTYGYTF. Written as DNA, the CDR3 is TGTGCCAGCAGCCGAGTAGGAGGAACCTATGGCTACACCTTC.

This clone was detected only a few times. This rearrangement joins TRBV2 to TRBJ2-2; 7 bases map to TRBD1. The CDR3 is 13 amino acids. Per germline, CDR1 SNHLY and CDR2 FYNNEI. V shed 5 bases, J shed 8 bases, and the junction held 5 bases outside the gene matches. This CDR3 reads CASSRQGEGELFF. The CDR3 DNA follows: TGTGCCAGCAGTAGGCAGGGGGAGGGGGAGCTGTTTTTT.

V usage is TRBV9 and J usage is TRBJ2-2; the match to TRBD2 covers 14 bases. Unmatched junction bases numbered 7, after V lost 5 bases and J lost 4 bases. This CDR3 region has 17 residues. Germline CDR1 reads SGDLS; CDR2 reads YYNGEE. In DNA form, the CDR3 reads TGTGCCAGCAGTGGGACTAGCGGGAGTAGGAGCACCGGGGAGCTGTTTTTT. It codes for CASSGTSGSRSTGELFF.

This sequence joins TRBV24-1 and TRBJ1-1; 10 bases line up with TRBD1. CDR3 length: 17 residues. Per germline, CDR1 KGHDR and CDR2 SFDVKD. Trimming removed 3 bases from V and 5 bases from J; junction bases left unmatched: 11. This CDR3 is CATSDLPGTGVGTEAFF. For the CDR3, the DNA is TGTGCCACCAGTGATCTCCCCGGGACAGGGGTGGGAACTGAAGCTTTCTTT.

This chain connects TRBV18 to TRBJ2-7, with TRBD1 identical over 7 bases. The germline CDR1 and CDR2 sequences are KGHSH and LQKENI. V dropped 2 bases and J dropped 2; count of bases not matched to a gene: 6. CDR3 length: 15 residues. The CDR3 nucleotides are TGTGCCAGCTCACCAGGACAGGCAATCACCTACGAGCAGTACTTC. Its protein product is CASSPGQAITYEQYF.

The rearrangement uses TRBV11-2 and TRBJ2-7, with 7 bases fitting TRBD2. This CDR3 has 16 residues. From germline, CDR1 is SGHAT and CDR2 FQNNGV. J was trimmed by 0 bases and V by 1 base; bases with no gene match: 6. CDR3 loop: CASSLGGRGSSYEQYF. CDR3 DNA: TGTGCCAGCAGCTTAGGTGGGAGGGGCTCCTCCTACGAGCAGTACTTC.

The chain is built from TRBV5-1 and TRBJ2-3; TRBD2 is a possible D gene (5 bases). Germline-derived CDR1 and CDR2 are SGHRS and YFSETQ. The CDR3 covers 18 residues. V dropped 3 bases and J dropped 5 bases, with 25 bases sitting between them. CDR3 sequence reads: CASSSAESNAGGGDTQYF. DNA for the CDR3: TGCGCCAGCAGCTCAGCTGAATCAAATGCAGGAGGAGGAGATACGCAGTATTTT.

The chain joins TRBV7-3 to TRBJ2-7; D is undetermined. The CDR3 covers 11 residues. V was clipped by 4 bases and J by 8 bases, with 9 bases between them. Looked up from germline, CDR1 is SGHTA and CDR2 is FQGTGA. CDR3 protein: CASSSGDKQYF. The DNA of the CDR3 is TGTGCCAGCAGCTCAGGTGATAAGCAGTACTTC.

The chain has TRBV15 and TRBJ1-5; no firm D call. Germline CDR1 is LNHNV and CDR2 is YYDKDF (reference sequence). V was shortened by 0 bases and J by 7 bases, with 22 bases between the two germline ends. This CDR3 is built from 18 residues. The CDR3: CATSRERQAINGGQPQHF. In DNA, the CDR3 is TGTGCCACCAGCAGAGAGCGGCAGGCCATTAATGGAGGCCAGCCCCAGCATTTT.

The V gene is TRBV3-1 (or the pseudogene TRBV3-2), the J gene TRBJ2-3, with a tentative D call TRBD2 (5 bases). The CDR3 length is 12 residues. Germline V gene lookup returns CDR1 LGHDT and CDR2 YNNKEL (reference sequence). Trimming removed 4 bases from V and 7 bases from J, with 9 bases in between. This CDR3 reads CASSPGSNTQYF. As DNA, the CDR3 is TGTGCCAGCAGCCCGGGATCCAATACGCAGTATTTT.

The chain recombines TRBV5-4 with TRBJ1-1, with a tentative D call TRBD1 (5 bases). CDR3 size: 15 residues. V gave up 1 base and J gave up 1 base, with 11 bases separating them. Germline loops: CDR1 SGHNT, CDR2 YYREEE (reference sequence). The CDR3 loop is CASSLFGGPNTEAFF. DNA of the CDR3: TGTGCCAGCAGCTTGTTCGGGGGTCCGAACACTGAAGCTTTCTTT.

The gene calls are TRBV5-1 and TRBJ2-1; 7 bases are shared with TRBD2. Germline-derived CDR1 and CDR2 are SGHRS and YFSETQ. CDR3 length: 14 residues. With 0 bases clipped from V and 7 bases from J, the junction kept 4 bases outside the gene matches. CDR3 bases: TGCGCCAGCAGCTTGGCTGGACTAGAGAATGAGCAGTTCTTC. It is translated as CASSLAGLENEQFF.

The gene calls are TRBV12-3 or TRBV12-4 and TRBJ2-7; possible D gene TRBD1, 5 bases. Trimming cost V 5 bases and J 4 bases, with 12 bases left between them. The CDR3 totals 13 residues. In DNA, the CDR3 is TGTGCCAGCAGTCTGACAGATCTTTACGAGCAGTACTTC. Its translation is CASSLTDLYEQYF.

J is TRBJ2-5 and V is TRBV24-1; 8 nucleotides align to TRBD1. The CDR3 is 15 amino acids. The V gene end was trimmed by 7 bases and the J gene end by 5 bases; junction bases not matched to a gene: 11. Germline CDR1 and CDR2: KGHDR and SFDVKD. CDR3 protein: CATRPGGGSAETQYF. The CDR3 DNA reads TGTGCCACCAGACCAGGGGGCGGGTCGGCGGAGACCCAGTACTTC.